This T cell receptor beta chain stems from a study of T cell repertoires in cytomegalovirus infection. This clonotype was observed many times. The antigen is unknown. The germline CDR1 and CDR2 sequences are SGHVS and FNYEAQ. This CDR3 comprises 14 residues. Trimming took 5 bases from V and 8 from J; bases not matched to a gene: 11. TCRdb used MiXCR to reprocess the reads, holding one entry per CDR3 protein. The sample lists about 900,000 distinct CDR3 sequences, roughly 31% occurring once. V usage is TRBV7-6 and J usage is TRBJ1-1, with 7 bases identical to TRBD1. The clonotype was recovered from a human donor in good health (CMV status not recorded). Some clones in this sample may be carry-over from other donors' samples. The specimen was cultured CD8+ T cells from PBMCs, collected from culture after CMV antigen stimulation. The CDR3 region has the DNA TGTGCCAGCAGCCAGCGTTCGGGACAGACCGAAGCTTTCTTT. Its translation is CASSQRSGQTEAFF.